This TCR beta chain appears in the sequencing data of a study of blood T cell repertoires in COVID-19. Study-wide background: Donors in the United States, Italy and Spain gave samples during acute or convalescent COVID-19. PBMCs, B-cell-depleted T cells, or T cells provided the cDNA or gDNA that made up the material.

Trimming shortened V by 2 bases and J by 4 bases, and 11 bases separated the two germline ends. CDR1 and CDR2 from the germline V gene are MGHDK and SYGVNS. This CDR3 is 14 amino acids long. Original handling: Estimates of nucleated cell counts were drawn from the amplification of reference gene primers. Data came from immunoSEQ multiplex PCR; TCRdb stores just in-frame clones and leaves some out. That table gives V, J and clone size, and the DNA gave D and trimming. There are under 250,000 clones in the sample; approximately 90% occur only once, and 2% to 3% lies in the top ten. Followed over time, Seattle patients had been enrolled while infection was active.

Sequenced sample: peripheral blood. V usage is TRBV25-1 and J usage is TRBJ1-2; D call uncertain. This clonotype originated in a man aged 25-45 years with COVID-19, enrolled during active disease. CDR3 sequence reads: CASSEQRSSYGYTF. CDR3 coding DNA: TGTGCCAGCAGTGAACAACGATCCAGCTATGGCTACACCTTC.